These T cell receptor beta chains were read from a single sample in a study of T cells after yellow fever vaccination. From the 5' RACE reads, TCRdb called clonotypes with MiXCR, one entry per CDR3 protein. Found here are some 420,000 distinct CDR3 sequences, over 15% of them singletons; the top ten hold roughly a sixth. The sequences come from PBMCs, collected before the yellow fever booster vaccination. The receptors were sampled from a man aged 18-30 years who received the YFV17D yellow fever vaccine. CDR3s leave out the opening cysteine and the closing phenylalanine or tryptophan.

SARVMVNIQY,TRBJ2-4,10,TRBV20-1
ASSVRTGHNSPLH,TRBJ1-6,13,TRBV11-2
ASSLGGQTDTQY,TRBJ2-3,12,TRBV5-1
ASSPLGGYQETQY,TRBJ2-5,13,TRBV7-2
ASSFKGSGNTIY,TRBJ1-3,12,TRBV12-3/TRBV12-4
ASRTSLADTQY,TRBJ2-3,11,TRBV5-1
SASLLEQF,TRBJ2-1,8,TRBV20-1
ASSLRPTQPRVGPGELF,TRBJ2-2,17,TRBV5-1
ATSRDPGWETQY,TRBJ2-5,12,TRBV15
ASSRQDRDTEAF,TRBJ1-1,12,TRBV4-3
ASSYHGGEQY,TRBJ2-7,10,TRBV6-6
ASSPLPSGGGRVQF,TRBJ2-1,14,TRBV6-5
ASSASGGGTYEQY,TRBJ2-7,13,TRBV4-2
SVALAGGSTDTQY,TRBJ2-3,13,TRBV29-1
ASSFPGGFT,TRBJ1-2,9,TRBV7-9
ASSQAGRSSGANVLT,TRBJ2-6,15,TRBV4-1
ASRTTPLYEQY,TRBJ2-7,11,TRBV7-2
ASSSRGGTAASYEQY,TRBJ2-7,15,TRBV21-1
ASSLAEQGNYGYT,TRBJ1-2,13,TRBV14
ASSPGSGGWGEQF,TRBJ2-1,13,TRBV21-1
ASKEGHYSGNTIY,TRBJ1-3,13,TRBV3-1
ASSSNRAGEKLF,TRBJ1-4,12,TRBV7-2
ASSEPSAFNEQF,TRBJ2-1,12,TRBV6-1
SARHGSGELF,TRBJ2-2,10,TRBV20-1
ALDLGTGGAEQY,TRBJ2-7,12,TRBV7-9
ASSLLGGVYEQY,TRBJ2-7,12,TRBV12-3/TRBV12-4
ASRNAGSTREKLF,TRBJ1-4,13,TRBV12-3/TRBV12-4
SVGSRNEQF,TRBJ2-1,9,TRBV29-1
ASSPSLRSGNTIY,TRBJ1-3,13,TRBV18
ASSRTGARLRETQY,TRBJ2-5,14,TRBV12-3/TRBV12-4
ASRDSTNTGELF,TRBJ2-2,12,TRBV27
ASRDLGQGTEAF,TRBJ1-1,12,TRBV12-3/TRBV12-4
ASSSGQGALGYT,TRBJ1-2,12,TRBV7-9
ASSQMETQY,TRBJ2-5,9,TRBV7-6
ASSRGLADYNEQF,TRBJ2-1,13,TRBV5-1
ASSFGGDYQETQY,TRBJ2-5,13,TRBV7-3
ASSLVQPYGYT,TRBJ1-2,11,TRBV5-5
ASSLSGGQF,TRBJ2-1,9,TRBV7-2
ASFIRGSPLH,TRBJ1-6,10,TRBV9
SAVGGTDEQY,TRBJ2-7,10,TRBV20-1
AISVNGPTPDTQY,TRBJ2-3,13,TRBV10-3
SAMSIIGVSYNEQF,TRBJ2-1,14,TRBV20-1
SARDPKGATYEQY,TRBJ2-7,13,TRBV20-1
ASSLPPVTGELF,TRBJ2-2,12,TRBV7-9
ASSPQGLQPQH,TRBJ1-5,11,TRBV4-1
ASSFRGGRDHSPLH,TRBJ1-6,14,TRBV7-9
ASSPSPGGNQPQH,TRBJ1-5,13,TRBV6-6
ATDATGFGRGYT,TRBJ1-2,12,TRBV28
SASARLHVDGYT,TRBJ1-2,12,TRBV20-1
ATAAGQMRYGYT,TRBJ1-2,12,TRBV6-5
ASSSGMRVGEKLF,TRBJ1-4,13,TRBV6-5
ASSGSLTGNTIY,TRBJ1-3,12,TRBV9
ASSLAIGSEAF,TRBJ1-1,11,TRBV7-9
SAHGSNQPQH,TRBJ1-5,10,TRBV20-1
ASSYSKGQETQY,TRBJ2-5,12,TRBV6-2/TRBV6-3